These 21 T cell receptor beta chains came from one sample sequenced in a study of blood T cell repertoires in COVID-19. The method was immunoSEQ multiplex PCR; TCRdb's version includes in-frame clones alone and lacks a portion of them. The top ten clones hold less than 50% of a sample with about 44,000 clones, about 81% of them seen once. The material sequenced was peripheral blood. The origin of the receptors is a human donor in a cohort sampled during active COVID-19.

This clone was observed a few times. J is TRBJ1-2 and V is TRBV29-1; D gene unclear. Germline V gives CDR1 SQVTM, CDR2 ANQGSEA. V was trimmed by 1 base and J by 4 bases, leaving 7 bases between them. The CDR3 runs to 12 residues. The CDR3 region has the DNA TGCAGCGTTGAAGCGAGTGCCTATGGCTACACCTTC. Translation: CSVEASAYGYTF.

V is TRBV7-9 and J is TRBJ2-1, with 8 bases that match TRBD2. CDR1 is SEHNR and CDR2 is FQNEAQ in the germline V gene (reference sequence). This CDR3 has 17 residues. V gave up 5 bases and J gave up 4 bases; unmatched junction bases: 13. CDR3 region: CASSPAWVGGDYNEQFF. CDR3 nucleotides: TGTGCCAGCAGCCCAGCTTGGGTCGGGGGGGATTACAATGAGCAGTTCTTC.

This clone was found a few times. The chain carries TRBV10-3 and TRBJ1-4; 12 bases are a match to TRBD1. CDR1 is ENHRY and CDR2 is SYGVKD in the germline V gene. The CDR3 runs 14 residues. Germline trimming cut 4 bases from V and 6 bases from J; bases unmatched to any gene: 0. CDR3 sequence reads: CAISGDRGHEKLFF. For the CDR3, the DNA is TGTGCCATCAGTGGGGACAGGGGGCATGAAAAACTGTTTTTT.

The chain employs TRBV7-8 and TRBJ2-3; D possibly corresponds to TRBD2 (6 bases). In germline, CDR1 is SGHVS, CDR2 FQNEAQ. There are 14 residues in the CDR3. Trimming pared 3 bases from V and 4 bases from J, leaving 11 bases between. The CDR3 bases are TGTGCCAGCAGCTTCAGGAGGGTGGCAGATACGCAGTATTTT. Protein sequence: CASSFRRVADTQYF.

The chain has TRBV12-3 or TRBV12-4 and TRBJ2-3; D uncertain. This CDR3 is built from 13 residues. The V end was cut by 3 bases, the J end by 3 bases, with 7 bases between. DNA for the CDR3: TGTGCCAGCAGTTTCCTGGCAACAGATACGCAGTATTTT. Protein product: CASSFLATDTQYF.

This clone was recorded a few times. The chain carries TRBV10-2 and TRBJ2-3, with D possibly being TRBD1 (6 bases). Germline CDR1 is WSHSY and CDR2 is SAAADI. The CDR3 totals 15 residues. V was shortened by 8 bases and J by 6 bases, with 21 bases between the two germline ends. As DNA, the CDR3 is TGCGCCAGCTTGGAAGGGGGTCTGAGTACGGATACGCAGTATTTT. This gives the protein CASLEGGLSTDTQYF.

On this clone: Other DNA sequences from this sample encode an identical CDR3 as well. The V and J genes are TRBV2 and TRBJ1-6; the D is unclear. The CDR3 is made up of 12 amino acids. The V gene lost 6 bases and the J gene lost 8 bases, with 8 bases spanning the gap. The germline V gene encodes CDR1 SNHLY and CDR2 FYNNEI. CDR3 protein: CASRDSDSPLHF. CDR3 DNA: TGTGCCAGCAGGGATAGCGATTCACCCCTCCACTTT.

The rearrangement uses TRBV5-1 and TRBJ2-2; D might be TRBD1 (5 bases). The CDR3 has 14 residues. Between the trimmed V and J ends, which lost 0 bases and 6 bases, there was a span of 9 bases. The germline V gene has CDR1 SGHRS and CDR2 YFSETQ. As DNA, the CDR3 is TGCGCCAGCAGCTTGGGACAGATCTCCGGGGAGCTGTTTTTT. It translates to CASSLGQISGELFF.

CDR3 residues: CASSQVVAGGFNNEQFF. For the CDR3, the DNA is TGCGCCAGCAGCCAAGTGGTAGCGGGGGGATTTAACAATGAGCAGTTCTTC. The chain has TRBV4-3 and TRBJ2-1, with 10 bases lining up with TRBD2. The CDR3 is 17 amino acids. CDR1 is LGHNA, CDR2 YSLEER, per germline. V gave up 1 base and J gave up 5 bases; unmatched junction bases: 8.

The V gene is TRBV3-1 (or the pseudogene TRBV3-2), the J gene TRBJ2-2; perhaps TRBD1 as D (6 bases). The CDR3 extends over 15 amino acids. Trimming took off 3 bases at V and 5 bases at J, with 13 bases between the two ends. CDR1 and CDR2 from the germline V gene are LGHDT and YNNKEL (reference sequence). The CDR3 coding sequence is TGTGCCAGCAGCCACGGGACATTCCGGACCGGGGAGCTGTTTTTT. This sequence encodes CASSHGTFRTGELFF.

This chain connects TRBV27 to TRBJ1-6, with a weak D call TRBD1 (5 bases). CDR3 length: 12 amino acids. Germline assignment: CDR1 MNHEY and CDR2 SMNVEV (reference sequence). V gave up 9 bases and J gave up 7 bases, with 10 bases separating them. The chain's CDR3 is CASQGNNSPLHF. DNA for the CDR3: TGTGCCAGTCAGGGCAACAATTCACCCCTCCACTTT.

V gene TRBV28 combines with J gene TRBJ1-1; D remains ambiguous. The CDR3 length is 15 residues. The germline CDR1 and CDR2 sequences are MDHEN and SYDVKM. V gave up 4 bases and J gave up 4 bases, with 16 bases separating them. The CDR3, as DNA: TGTGCCAGCAGTTCGGGGATGAGGAAGATCACTGAAGCTTTCTTT. This translates into CASSSGMRKITEAFF.

V usage is TRBV30 and J usage is TRBJ2-5, with 10 bases lining up with TRBD2. The CDR3 loop spans 14 amino acids. V lost 5 bases, J lost 2 bases, and 5 bases stayed unmatched. CDR1 and CDR2 (germline): GTSNPN, SVGIG (reference sequence). The CDR3 DNA reads as TGTGCCTGGGAAGTTAGCGGGGGGCAAGAGACCCAGTACTTC. Amino acid sequence: CAWEVSGGQETQYF.

To note about this clone: At the DNA level, this CDR3 is encoded by other sequences in the same sample as well. V usage is TRBV27 and J usage is TRBJ2-3, with TRBD2 identical over 11 bases. The length of the CDR3 is 14 residues. Germline V CDR1 and CDR2: MNHEY, SMNVEV (reference sequence). V trimming: 6 bases; J trimming: 1 base; junction bases outside the gene matches: 0. CDR3 DNA: TGTGCCAGCAGGGGACTAGCGGGCACAGATACGCAGTATTTT. This sequence encodes CASRGLAGTDTQYF.

This chain connects TRBV2 to TRBJ2-1; D may be TRBD1 (6 bases). Germline V gene lookup returns CDR1 SNHLY and CDR2 FYNNEI. The V and J ends lost 6 bases and 6 bases respectively, with 9 bases between them. This CDR3 has 12 residues. The CDR3 is CASSNRVNEQFF. The CDR3 DNA sequence: TGTGCCAGCAGCAACAGGGTCAATGAGCAGTTCTTC.

This clone has a single count. This chain links TRBV5-1 with TRBJ2-3; 16 bases agree with TRBD2. Germline trimming cut 5 bases from V and 8 bases from J; bases unmatched to any gene: 8. The CDR3 sequence is 16 residues long. Germline V lookup: CDR1 SGHRS, CDR2 YFSETQ. CDR3 sequence (DNA): TGCGCCAGCAGTCCCGGGACTAGCGGGGGGGCTGGTACGCAGTATTTT. This translates into CASSPGTSGGAGTQYF.

J is TRBJ2-5 and V is TRBV5-8, with 8 bases lining up with TRBD1. With V trimmed by 5 bases and J by 4 bases, 7 bases remained unmatched. Germline CDR1 is SGHTS and CDR2 is YDEGEE. CDR3 size: 14 residues. In DNA, the CDR3 is TGTGCCAGCAGTGGACAGGGTGGAGGAGAGACCCAGTACTTC. This gives the protein CASSGQGGGETQYF.

The genes are TRBV6-2 or TRBV6-3 and TRBJ1-5, with D possibly matching TRBD1 (6 bases). CDR1 is MNHEY and CDR2 is SVGEGT in the germline V gene. CDR3 length: 15 amino acids. The ends were cut back, 2 bases at V and 9 bases at J, with 17 bases in the middle. The CDR3 nucleotides are TGTGCCAGCAGTTACGTAGGGCAGGGGACATTGCCCCAGCATTTT. Residues: CASSYVGQGTLPQHF.

The CDR3 coding sequence is TGTGCCAGCAGCTTAACCCCAAGCGCAGAGACCCAGTACTTC. Protein product: CASSLTPSAETQYF. The V call is TRBV11-1, the J call TRBJ2-5; D is unclear. V was shortened by 2 bases and J by 4 bases, with 11 bases between the two germline ends. The CDR3 runs to 14 residues. CDR1 is SGHAT, CDR2 FQDESV, per germline (reference sequence).

Remarks on this clone: Other DNA sequences in this specimen translate into the identical CDR3. The chain couples TRBV4-2 to TRBJ1-1; no definite D call. CDR1 is LGHNA, CDR2 YNFKEQ, per germline. V lost 0 bases and J 0 bases, leaving 5 bases between the germline ends. The CDR3 totals 14 residues. In DNA form, the CDR3 reads TGTGCCAGCAGCCAAGACAACTTGAACACTGAAGCTTTCTTT. This translates into CASSQDNLNTEAFF.

This clone was observed once. The chain uses TRBV12-5 and TRBJ1-3; D unclear. Germline V lookup: CDR1 LGHNT, CDR2 FRNRAP. CDR3 length equals 15 residues. V dropped 0 bases and J dropped 0 bases, with 6 bases sitting between them. The CDR3 reads CASGLVVSSGNTIYF. CDR3 nucleotide sequence: TGTGCTAGTGGTTTGGTAGTCAGCTCTGGAAACACCATATATTTT. The entire variable domain, with the rest obtained from reference TRBV12-5 and TRBJ1-3, is as follows: DARVTQTPRHKVTEMGQEVTMRCQPILGHNTVFWYRQTMMQGLELLAYFRNRAPLDDSGMPKDRFSAEMPDATLATLKIQPSEPRDSAVYFCASGLVVSSGNTIYFGEGSWLTVV.